This TCR beta chain appears in the sequencing data of a study of T cells after yellow fever vaccination. The CDR3 has 16 amino acids. V was pared by 7 bases and J by 5 bases, with 11 bases of the junction left unmatched. Germline CDR1 MNHNY, CDR2 SVGAGI (reference sequence). MiXCR was run by TCRdb on the 5' RACE reads, yielding one entry per CDR3 protein. The top ten clones hold roughly a sixth of a sample with some 400,000 distinct CDR3 sequences, under 20% of them seen once. This TCR was recovered from a young man who received the YFV17D yellow fever vaccine. The specimen was PBMCs, collected before the yellow fever booster vaccination. The J gene is TRBJ2-1, the V gene TRBV6-6; the match to TRBD2 covers 10 bases. The CDR3 DNA reads as TGTGCCAGCAACCGCCCCATAGCGGGGGGTGACAATGAGCAGTTCTTC. Protein: CASNRPIAGGDNEQFF.